Listed below are T cell receptor beta chains from one sample, sequenced in a study of blood T cell repertoires in COVID-19. The table came from immunoSEQ multiplex PCR; TCRdb's copy has only in-frame clones and leaves some out. The profile shows about 190,000 clones, less than 80% of them singletons. The sequenced material came from peripheral blood. These receptors were collected from a man aged 45-65 years who had recovered from COVID-19. CDR3s include the opening cysteine and the closing phenylalanine or tryptophan. Fields, in order: D gene, J gene, clone size, V gene, CDR3 protein, CDR3 DNA. The D gene is left open where the match is weak. Expanded clones get a size class; other rows say once, few or many, or leave the size out.

>-|TRBJ1-4|once|TRBV12-3/TRBV12-4
CASSLGGPEKLFF
TGTGCCAGCAGTTTAGGAGGGCCTGAAAAACTGTTTTTT
>TRBD2|TRBJ2-7|-|TRBV7-9
CASQMSGSSYEQYF
TGTGCTTCGCAAATGAGCGGGAGCTCCTACGAGCAGTACTTC
>TRBD1|TRBJ2-3|-|TRBV7-8
CASSKTGGRDTQYF
TGTGCCAGCAGCAAGACAGGGGGTAGGGATACGCAGTATTTT
>-|TRBJ1-1|-|TRBV11-3
CASSSGQPNTEAFF
TGTGCCAGCAGCTCCGGACAGCCGAACACTGAAGCTTTCTTT
>-|TRBJ1-2|-|TRBV30
CAWSVSQFHGYTF
TGTGCCTGGAGTGTCTCACAGTTTCATGGCTACACCTTC
>-|TRBJ1-5|-|TRBV21-1
CASSKGRNQPQHF
TGTGCCAGCAGCAAAGGGCGGAATCAGCCCCAGCATTTT
>-|TRBJ2-1|-|TRBV5-8
CASSRVGEQFF
TGTGCCAGCAGCCGGGTCGGTGAGCAGTTCTTC
>TRBD2|TRBJ2-7|few|TRBV27
CASSSHGTSGSDEQYF
TGTGCCAGCAGTTCCCACGGGACTAGCGGGAGCGACGAGCAGTACTTC
>-|TRBJ2-2|few|TRBV4-1
CASSVPGANTGELFF
TGCGCCAGCAGTGTGCCGGGAGCGAACACCGGGGAGCTGTTTTTT
>-|TRBJ1-2|-|TRBV1
CTSSQVPTDRAFGGYTF
TGCACCAGCAGCCAAGTACCTACGGACAGGGCTTTCGGGGGCTACACCTTC
>TRBD1|TRBJ2-1|-|TRBV5-4
CASSRQGARNEQFF
TGTGCCAGCAGCCGACAGGGGGCGCGGAATGAGCAGTTCTTC
>TRBD1|TRBJ2-5|-|TRBV5-6
CASSRDSQETQYF
TGTGCCAGCAGCCGGGACAGCCAAGAGACCCAGTACTTC
>TRBD1|TRBJ2-7|-|TRBV18
CASSPFDGTGSDEQYF
TGTGCCAGCTCACCTTTCGACGGGACAGGGAGCGACGAGCAGTACTTC
>-|TRBJ1-4|-|TRBV5-6
CASSLGRVSEEKLFF
TGTGCCAGCAGCTTGGGACGGGTTTCGGAGGAAAAACTGTTTTTT
>TRBD1|TRBJ1-1|-|TRBV5-1
CASSLRQGRGSTEAFF
TGCGCCAGCAGCTTGAGACAGGGGAGGGGGAGCACTGAAGCTTTCTTT
>-|TRBJ2-3|-|TRBV24-1
CATSDPGDRSTDTQYF
TGTGCCACCAGTGATCCAGGAGACAGAAGCACAGATACGCAGTATTTT
>-|TRBJ2-5|-|TRBV7-2
CASSQYQETQYF
TGTGCCAGCAGCCAGTACCAAGAGACCCAGTACTTC
>TRBD2|TRBJ2-7|-|TRBV18
CASSPLPGLADSYEQYF
TGTGCCAGCTCACCTCTACCGGGACTAGCCGACTCCTACGAGCAGTACTTC
>-|TRBJ2-6|few|TRBV13
CASSLSRDSGANVLTF
TGTGCCAGCAGCTTATCCAGGGACTCTGGGGCCAACGTCCTGACTTTC
>TRBD1|TRBJ2-7|-|TRBV13
CASSPGTGGSYEQYF
TGTGCCAGCAGCCCCGGGACAGGGGGTTCCTACGAGCAGTACTTC
>-|TRBJ2-7|-|TRBV28
CASSLEGQLSYEQYF
TGTGCCAGCAGTTTAGAGGGCCAGCTCTCCTACGAGCAGTACTTC
>TRBD1|TRBJ2-5|once|TRBV28
CASSLGGQAETQYF
TGTGCCAGCAGTTTGGGCGGACAGGCGGAGACCCAGTACTTC
>-|TRBJ2-7|-|TRBV18
CASSPGAGAGEQYF
TGTGCCAGCTCACCAGGCGCGGGGGCAGGGGAGCAGTACTTC
>-|TRBJ2-1|-|TRBV27
CASSTEGELNEQFF
TGTGCCAGCAGTACCGAGGGGGAACTCAATGAGCAGTTCTTC
>-|TRBJ1-2|-|TRBV9
CASSVRGFYGYTF
TGTGCCAGCAGCGTAAGGGGATTCTATGGCTACACCTTC
>-|TRBJ2-1|-|TRBV5-1
CASSYGSGTYNEQFF
TGCGCCAGCAGCTATGGGAGCGGAACCTACAATGAGCAGTTCTTC
>-|TRBJ1-6|-|TRBV28
CASSLSYRAARPESPLHF
TGTGCCAGCAGTTTATCGTACAGGGCCGCCCGTCCTGAATCACCCCTCCACTTT
>-|TRBJ2-1|-|TRBV7-2
CASSLMSRGEQFF
TGTGCCAGCAGCTTAATGTCTAGGGGTGAGCAGTTCTTC
>-|TRBJ2-7|-|TRBV3-1/TRBV3-2
CASSQMEGDEQYF
TGTGCCAGCAGCCAGATGGAGGGCGACGAGCAGTACTTC
>-|TRBJ1-3|-|TRBV5-1
CASSLLVGGATLGNTIYF
TGCGCCAGCAGCTTGCTTGTCGGAGGGGCCACCCTGGGAAACACCATATATTTT
>-|TRBJ2-1|-|TRBV6-4
CASSAWVAGYNEQFF
TGTGCCAGCAGTGCGTGGGTCGCGGGCTACAATGAGCAGTTCTTC
>-|TRBJ2-7|once|TRBV6-5
CASGRSVSYEQYF
TGTGCCAGCGGTAGGAGCGTCTCCTACGAGCAGTACTTC
>TRBD2|TRBJ2-7|once|TRBV7-2
CASSESGTSEVEQYF
TGTGCCAGCAGCGAATCCGGGACTAGCGAGGTAGAGCAGTACTTC
>-|TRBJ1-3|-|TRBV7-7
CASSQGGPHSGNTIYF
TGTGCCAGCAGCCAAGGAGGGCCCCACTCTGGAAACACCATATATTTT
>TRBD2|TRBJ2-3|-|TRBV11-2
CASSQGLAGGFPDTQYF
TGTGCCAGCAGCCAAGGACTAGCGGGAGGTTTCCCAGATACGCAGTATTTT
>-|TRBJ1-2|few|TRBV6-5
CASSLGGADYGYTF
TGTGCCAGCAGCCTCGGGGGGGCGGACTATGGCTACACCTTC
>TRBD2|TRBJ2-1|-|TRBV28
CASSLSGSYNEQFF
TGTGCCAGCAGTTTAAGCGGGAGCTACAATGAGCAGTTCTTC
>TRBD1|TRBJ2-3|-|TRBV4-2
CASSQSLSGQGYFDTQYF
TGTGCCAGCAGCCAATCTCTCTCGGGACAGGGATATTTTGATACGCAGTATTTT
>-|TRBJ2-5|-|TRBV27
CASRELAAQETQYF
TGTGCCAGCAGGGAACTAGCAGCCCAAGAGACCCAGTACTTC
>TRBD1|TRBJ1-1|-|TRBV6-1
CASSAGQGRSNTEAFF
TGTGCCAGCAGTGCGGGACAGGGAAGGTCCAACACTGAAGCTTTCTTT
>-|TRBJ1-2|-|TRBV19
CASSNRVYYGYTF
TGTGCCAGTAGTAATCGAGTTTACTATGGCTACACCTTC
>TRBD2|TRBJ2-1|-|TRBV29-1
CSVLGLAGGSSYNEQFF
TGCAGCGTCTTGGGACTAGCGGGAGGGAGCTCCTACAATGAGCAGTTCTTC
>-|TRBJ1-1|-|TRBV4-1
CASSPRGGVPEAFF
TGCGCCAGCAGCCCTAGGGGTGGAGTCCCTGAAGCTTTCTTT
>-|TRBJ1-2|-|TRBV19
CASSIGATAGGYTF
TGTGCCAGTAGTATAGGAGCAACAGCTGGCGGCTACACCTTC
>TRBD2|TRBJ2-3|-|TRBV5-5
CASSTPLASGRKDTQYF
TGTGCCAGCAGTACCCCGCTGGCTAGCGGGAGAAAGGACACGCAGTATTTT
>TRBD2|TRBJ2-7|-|TRBV6-2/TRBV6-3
CASSTGLAGVYVVLSYEQYF
TGTGCCAGCAGCACCGGACTAGCGGGAGTTTATGTCGTGCTAAGCTACGAGCAGTACTTC
>-|TRBJ2-7|-|TRBV11-2
CASSSRPGEQYF
TGTGCCAGCAGCTCACGACCGGGCGAGCAGTACTTC
>TRBD2|TRBJ2-7|-|TRBV25-1
CASSDVGLAGVEQYF
TGTGCCAGCAGTGATGTAGGACTAGCGGGAGTTGAGCAGTACTTC
>TRBD2|TRBJ2-1|-|TRBV9
CASSPSVGGRNEQFF
TGTGCCAGCAGCCCAAGTGTGGGAGGGCGCAATGAGCAGTTCTTC
>-|TRBJ2-3|-|TRBV7-9
CATSSINTDTQYF
TGTGCCACCTCAAGCATCAACACAGATACGCAGTATTTT
>TRBD2|TRBJ2-5|-|TRBV5-1
CASSSVAGAEETQYF
TGCGCCAGCAGCTCTGTAGCGGGAGCGGAGGAGACCCAGTACTTC
>TRBD1|TRBJ1-5|-|TRBV13
CASSRTGSNQPQHF
TGTGCCAGCAGCAGGACAGGTAGCAATCAGCCCCAGCATTTT
>TRBD2|TRBJ2-2|-|TRBV30
CAWTRDYGGELFF
TGTGCCTGGACTCGGGACTACGGCGGGGAGCTGTTTTTT
>TRBD1|TRBJ1-5|-|TRBV15
CATSRDPLRGTDSNQPQHF
TGTGCCACCAGCAGAGATCCCCTTCGGGGGACAGATAGCAATCAGCCCCAGCATTTT
>TRBD2|TRBJ2-7|-|TRBV6-5
CASSYSSGVSSYEQYF
TGTGCCAGCAGTTACTCTAGCGGGGTGAGCTCCTACGAGCAGTACTTC
>TRBD2|TRBJ2-1|-|TRBV19
CASQFGLAEYNEQFF
TGTGCCAGTCAGTTCGGACTAGCGGAGTACAATGAGCAGTTCTTC
>-|TRBJ1-1|-|TRBV6-5
CASAGSLNTEAFF
TGTGCCAGCGCGGGCTCCTTGAACACTGAAGCTTTCTTT
>-|TRBJ1-3|-|TRBV20-1
CSASSSPTGGTIYF
TGCAGTGCTAGTAGTTCCCCTACTGGAGGCACCATATATTTT
>TRBD1|TRBJ2-7|-|TRBV5-1
CASSGDRGAYEQYF
TGCGCCAGCAGCGGGGACAGGGGTGCCTACGAGCAGTACTTC